This T cell receptor (beta chain) was documented in a study of blood T cells in healthy people across ages. Study conclusions and caveats: CMV status of donors was not determined, possibly confounding expanded clonotype changes.

To note about this clonotype: Antigen: not known.

A J-beta primer mix and a sample-barcoded 5' primer were used in a second PCR of roughly 6 to 12 cycles. TCRdb analysed the 5' RACE reads with MiXCR anew, one entry per CDR3 protein. The sample includes 600,000 to 900,000 distinct CDR3 sequences, around 24% of them seen just once. The sample was also reused in another study, on T cells of mothers and their children. Per that study: Sample barcodes and 2-4 random nucleotides came from the second PCR's M1S primer.

The origin of this receptor is a boy aged 5-17 years in good health. Material for sequencing was blood.

DNA of the CDR3: TGTGCCAGTAGTATTACAGGGACGAGCTCTGGGGCCAACGTCCTGACTTTC. Translation gives CASSITGTSSGANVLTF. V and J are TRBV19 and TRBJ2-6, with TRBD1 as a possible D gene (6 bases). Germline CDR1 reads LNHDA; CDR2 reads SQIVND (reference sequence). The CDR3 extends over 17 amino acids. Trimming stripped 3 bases from V and 0 bases from J, with 12 bases between.